This T cell receptor (beta chain) was captured by sequencing in a study of CD4+ T cells in melanoma. General observations from the study: In melanoma, neoantigen-specific CD4+ T cells reportedly differed in differentiation state.

This clone has just one count. Its antigen is unknown. V lost 4 bases and J 2 bases, leaving 13 bases between the germline ends. The CDR3 has 15 residues. Germline-derived CDR1 and CDR2 are SGHRS and YFSETQ. Profiled with immunoSEQ multiplex PCR; TCRdb holds only in-frame clones, not every one. The sample carries 45,000 or so clones, about 88% recorded once. The receptor was derived from a human donor with melanoma. The source material was peripheral blood. The V and J genes are TRBV5-1 and TRBJ1-3, with TRBD1 as a possible D gene (5 bases). The CDR3 nucleotides are TGCGCCAGCAGCCCGACGGGGACCACTGGAAACACCATATATTTT. Translation: CASSPTGTTGNTIYF. The full variable domain, with the rest looked up from reference TRBV5-1 and TRBJ1-3, is KAGVTQTPRYLIKTRGQQVTLSCSPISGHRSVSWYQQTPGQGLQFLFEYFSETQRNKGNFPGRFSGRQFSNSRSEMNVSTLELGDSALYLCASSPTGTTGNTIYFGEGSWLTVV.